A single sample gave rise to the 6 T cell receptor beta chains below, sequenced in a study of shared clonotypes between healthy human individuals. Clones were read by immunoSEQ multiplex PCR, and TCRdb kept only the in-frame ones, dropping some. The sample yields 2 million to 2.5 million clones, roughly 90% seen once. Sequenced material: naive CD4+ T cells from PBMCs. Subset in this sample: CD45RA+ positively selected. The receptors stem from a man aged 18 to 30 in good health. Some clones in this sample may be carry-over from other donors' samples.

A remark on this clone: Relative to the germline gene, one junction end is altered; a read error may explain this. The chain combines TRBV19 with TRBJ1-3, with TRBD1 matching 7 bases. Germline V gives CDR1 LNHDA, CDR2 SQIVND (reference sequence). This CDR3 has 17 residues. The CDR3 DNA reads as TGTGCCAGTAGTCCTAGCGGGACAGCTCTCTCTGGAAACTCCATATATTTT. Translated, it gives CASSPSGTALSGNSIYF.

V and J are TRBV18 and TRBJ2-7; D is perhaps TRBD2 (5 bases). Germline loops: CDR1 KGHSH, CDR2 LQKENI. The CDR3 covers 16 residues. V lost 5 bases to trimming and J lost 0 bases, with 17 bases between them. For the CDR3, the DNA is TGTGCCAGCTCAGCGTTACCGGGAAGGTCCTCCTACGAGCAGTACTTC. Amino acids: CASSALPGRSSYEQYF.

The rearrangement joins TRBV7-2 to TRBJ2-7, with 9 positions matching TRBD2. The CDR3 is 14 residues long. CDR1 and CDR2 from the germline V gene are SGHTA and FQGNSA. Losses at the gene ends were 6 bases for V and 2 bases for J; bases not matched to a gene: 5. CDR3 sequence (DNA): TGTGCCAGCAGATTGGGACTAGCCGCCTACGAGCAGTACTTC. Amino acid sequence: CASRLGLAAYEQYF.

V is TRBV15 and J is TRBJ1-4, with D maybe TRBD1 (5 bases). The length of the CDR3 is 15 residues. Germline V lookup: CDR1 LNHNV, CDR2 YYDKDF (reference sequence). Between the trimmed V and J ends, which lost 8 bases and 6 bases, there was a span of 19 bases. Here the CDR3 DNA reads TGTGCCACCCAAGCTCCCGGGGGGGTCCATGAAAAACTGTTTTTT. Translating gives CATQAPGGVHEKLFF.

The chain carries TRBV5-1 and TRBJ1-5; a weak D match, TRBD1 (6 bases). Germline values: CDR1 SGHRS, CDR2 YFSETQ. The CDR3 is 15 amino acids. V was shortened by 4 bases and J by 4 bases, with 15 bases between the two germline ends. The CDR3 nucleotides read TGCGCCAGCAGCGTGACAGGAAATATAAATCAGCCCCAGCATTTT. It encodes CASSVTGNINQPQHF.

V gene TRBV14 combines with J gene TRBJ2-1, with D perhaps matching TRBD2 (6 bases). CDR1 SGHDN and CDR2 FVKESK come from the germline V gene. This CDR3 comprises 16 residues. Trimming removed 2 bases from V and 3 bases from J, with 14 bases in between. The CDR3 DNA reads TGTGCCAGCAGCCAATCAGGAGGGATCCGCTACAATGAGCAGTTCTTC. It specifies CASSQSGGIRYNEQFF.